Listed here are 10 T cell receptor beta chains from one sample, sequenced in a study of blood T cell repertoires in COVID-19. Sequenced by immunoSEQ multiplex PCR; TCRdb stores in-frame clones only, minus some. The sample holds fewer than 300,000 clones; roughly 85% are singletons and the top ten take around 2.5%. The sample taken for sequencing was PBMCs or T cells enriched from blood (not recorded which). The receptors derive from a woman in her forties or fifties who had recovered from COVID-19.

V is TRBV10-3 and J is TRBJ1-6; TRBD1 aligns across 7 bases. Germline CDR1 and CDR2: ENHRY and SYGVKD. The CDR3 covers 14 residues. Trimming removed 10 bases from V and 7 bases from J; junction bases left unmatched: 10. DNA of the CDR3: TGTGCCACCACGGCGCAGGGGGAAAATTCACCCCTCCACTTT. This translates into CATTAQGENSPLHF.

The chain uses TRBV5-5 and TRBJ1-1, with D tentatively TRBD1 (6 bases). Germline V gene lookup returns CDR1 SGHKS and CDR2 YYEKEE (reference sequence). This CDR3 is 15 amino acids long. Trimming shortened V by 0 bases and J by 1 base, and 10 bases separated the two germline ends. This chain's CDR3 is CASSLAGTTNTEAFF. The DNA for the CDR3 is TGTGCCAGCAGCTTGGCCGGGACAACGAACACTGAAGCTTTCTTT.

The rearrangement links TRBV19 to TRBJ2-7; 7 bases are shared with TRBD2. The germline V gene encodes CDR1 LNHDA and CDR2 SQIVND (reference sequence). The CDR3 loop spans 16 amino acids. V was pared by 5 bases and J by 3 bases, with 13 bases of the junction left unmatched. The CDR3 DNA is TGTGCCAGTAGTCTGACTCCTAGCGGAACCAACTACGAGCAGTACTTC. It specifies CASSLTPSGTNYEQYF.

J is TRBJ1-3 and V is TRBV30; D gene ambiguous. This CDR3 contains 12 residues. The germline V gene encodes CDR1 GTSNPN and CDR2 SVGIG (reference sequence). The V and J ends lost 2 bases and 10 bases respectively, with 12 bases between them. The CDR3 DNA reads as TGTGCCTGGAGTCCCCAAAGAGGGACCATATATTTT. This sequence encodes CAWSPQRGTIYF.

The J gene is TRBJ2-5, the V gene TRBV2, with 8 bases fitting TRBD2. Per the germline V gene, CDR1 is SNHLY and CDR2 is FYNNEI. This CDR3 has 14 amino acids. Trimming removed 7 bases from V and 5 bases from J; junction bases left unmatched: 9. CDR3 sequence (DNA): TGTGCCAGCAATAAGCGGGGGTTAGGGGAGACCCAGTACTTC. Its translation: CASNKRGLGETQYF. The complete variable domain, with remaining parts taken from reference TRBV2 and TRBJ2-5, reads EPEVTQTPSHQVTQMGQEVILRCVPISNHLYFYWYRQILGQKVEFLVSFYNNEISEKSEIFDDQFSVERPDGSNFTLKIRSTKLEDSAMYFCASNKRGLGETQYFGPGTRLLVL.

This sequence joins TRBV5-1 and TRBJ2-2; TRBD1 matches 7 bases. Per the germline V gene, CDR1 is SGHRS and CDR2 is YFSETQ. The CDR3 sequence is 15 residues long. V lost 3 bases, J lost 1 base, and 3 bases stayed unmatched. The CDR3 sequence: CASSSGTVNTGELFF. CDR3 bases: TGCGCCAGCAGCTCCGGGACAGTGAACACCGGGGAGCTGTTTTTT. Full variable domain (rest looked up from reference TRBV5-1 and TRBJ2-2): KAGVTQTPRYLIKTRGQQVTLSCSPISGHRSVSWYQQTPGQGLQFLFEYFSETQRNKGNFPGRFSGRQFSNSRSEMNVSTLELGDSALYLCASSSGTVNTGELFFGEGSRLTVL.

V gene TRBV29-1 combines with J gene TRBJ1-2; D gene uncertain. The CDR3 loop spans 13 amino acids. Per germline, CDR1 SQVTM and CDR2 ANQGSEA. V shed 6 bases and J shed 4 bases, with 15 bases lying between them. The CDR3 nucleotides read TGCAGCGTGACGGATGGAGGAAGCTATGGCTACACCTTC. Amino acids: CSVTDGGSYGYTF.

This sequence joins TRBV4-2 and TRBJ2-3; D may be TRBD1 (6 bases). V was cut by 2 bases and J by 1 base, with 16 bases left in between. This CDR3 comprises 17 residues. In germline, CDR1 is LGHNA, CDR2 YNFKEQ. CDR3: CASSQPRLGAGTDTQYF. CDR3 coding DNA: TGTGCCAGCAGCCAACCTCGGCTGGGGGCGGGCACAGATACGCAGTATTTT.

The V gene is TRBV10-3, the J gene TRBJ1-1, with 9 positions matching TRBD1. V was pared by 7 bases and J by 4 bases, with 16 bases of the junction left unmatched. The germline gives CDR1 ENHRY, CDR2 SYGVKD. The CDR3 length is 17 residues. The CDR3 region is CAITSGTGRGYSTEAFF. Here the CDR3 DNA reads TGTGCCATCACTTCCGGGACAGGGAGAGGGTATAGCACTGAAGCTTTCTTT.

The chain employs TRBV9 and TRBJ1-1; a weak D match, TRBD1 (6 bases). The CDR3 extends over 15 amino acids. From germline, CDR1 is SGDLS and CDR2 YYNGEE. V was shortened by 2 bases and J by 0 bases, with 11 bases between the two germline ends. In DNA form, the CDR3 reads TGTGCCAGCAGCGTTCAGGGACAAGTGAACACTGAAGCTTTCTTT. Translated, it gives CASSVQGQVNTEAFF.